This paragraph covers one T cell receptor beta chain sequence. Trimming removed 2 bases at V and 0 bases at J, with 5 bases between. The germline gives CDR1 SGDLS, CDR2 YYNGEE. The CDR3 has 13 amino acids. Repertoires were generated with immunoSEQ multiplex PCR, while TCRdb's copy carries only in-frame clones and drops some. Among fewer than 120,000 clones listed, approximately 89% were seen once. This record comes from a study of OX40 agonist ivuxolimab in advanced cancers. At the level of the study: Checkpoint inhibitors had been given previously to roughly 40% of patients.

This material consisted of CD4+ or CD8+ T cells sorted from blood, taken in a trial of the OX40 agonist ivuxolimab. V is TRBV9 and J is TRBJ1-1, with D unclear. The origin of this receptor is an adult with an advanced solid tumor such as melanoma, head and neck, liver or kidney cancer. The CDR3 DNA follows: TGTGCCAGCAGCGTGACCGTGAACACTGAAGCTTTCTTT. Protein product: CASSVTVNTEAFF.